Listed below are T cell receptor beta chains from one sample, sequenced in a study of T cell responses to AZD1222 COVID-19 vaccine. The assay was immunoSEQ multiplex PCR, and TCRdb's table has in-frame clones only and misses some. The sample has approximately 130,000 clones, roughly 92% seen once. The source was peripheral blood, collected 28 days after the second AZD1222 dose. These receptors all stem from an adult who received the AZD1222 COVID-19 vaccine. The conserved cysteine and the conserved F or W are not part of the CDR3 here. Clone size appears in some rows only: once, few, many, or a class for an expanded clone.

CDR3 length	clone size	V gene	J gene	CDR3 protein
10	.	TRBV3-1/TRBV3-2	TRBJ1-4	ASSQVSEKLF
14	.	TRBV7-9	TRBJ2-1	ASSLEGTRRGDEQF
15	.	TRBV7-2	TRBJ2-5	ASSLGGLAGGLETQY
17	.	TRBV5-6	TRBJ1-5	ASSLLRDRGRRSNQPQH
14	once	TRBV5-1	TRBJ2-2	ASTPLRGMNTGELF
12	.	TRBV5-5	TRBJ1-1	ASSHSPTGTEAF
13	.	TRBV7-2	TRBJ2-3	ASSNQGQNTDTQY
13	.	TRBV7-6	TRBJ2-3	ASSLGDHLTDTQY
14	.	TRBV7-2	TRBJ1-3	ASSISPPLSGNTIY
13	.	TRBV6-4	TRBJ2-1	ASSRGLRSYNEQF
13	.	TRBV6-1	TRBJ1-6	ASSENRQGGSPLH
13	.	TRBV19	TRBJ1-2	ASTSQDLNNYGYT
13	.	TRBV2	TRBJ1-1	ASSLRQGADTEAF
12	.	TRBV4-2	TRBJ2-7	ASSQEGTKYEQY
12	.	TRBV7-9	TRBJ2-7	ASAQGPGSYEQY
15	.	TRBV2	TRBJ1-2	ASSSVPGQPANYGYT
7	.	TRBV20-1	TRBJ2-7	STKHEQY
14	.	TRBV11-3	TRBJ1-1	ASSPRVGGRNTEAF
13	.	TRBV7-6	TRBJ2-1	ASSPGVLADREQF
11	.	TRBV19	TRBJ2-5	ASRDLPQETQY
13	.	TRBV10-3	TRBJ1-5	AISGTGYSNQPQH
13	.	TRBV2	TRBJ2-2	ASSLAGGPNGELF
12	.	TRBV5-1	TRBJ2-1	ASSPAVGLHEQF
10	.	TRBV27	TRBJ1-6	ASSWTGGPLH
12	.	TRBV5-6	TRBJ1-1	ASIQGRSNTEAF
12	.	TRBV9	TRBJ1-4	ASSVGQRDEKLF
13	.	TRBV19	TRBJ2-7	ASSPTGGLGYEQY
12	.	TRBV28	TRBJ1-3	ASTSRVTGNTIY
13	.	TRBV5-1	TRBJ1-1	ASSWTTGWDTEAF
16	.	TRBV14	TRBJ2-1	ASSPRRDRGVRGNEQF
12	.	TRBV25-1	TRBJ1-6	ASSVTGRNSPLH
13	.	TRBV4-1	TRBJ2-5	ASSQDWGSQETQY
14	.	TRBV6-2/TRBV6-3	TRBJ1-6	ASSYLTNAFPSPLH
12	.	TRBV4-2	TRBJ2-4	ASSQESGGNIQY
11	.	TRBV30	TRBJ1-1	AWSVGRDTEAF
12	.	TRBV25-1	TRBJ1-4	ASSRTGANEKLF
14	.	TRBV2	TRBJ2-1	ASSELGGGPYNEQF
11	.	TRBV7-2	TRBJ2-1	ASSKGVLNEQF
13	.	TRBV7-3	TRBJ2-1	ASSPFGTSFNEQF
14	.	TRBV15	TRBJ2-1	ATSRDRAGAYNEQF
10	.	TRBV18	TRBJ2-3	ASSRQADTQY
15	.	TRBV14	TRBJ2-5	ASSSWIGAGTPETQY
11	few	TRBV11-3	TRBJ1-1	ASSDRTGSEAF
11	.	TRBV7-9	TRBJ2-5	ASSLGYAETQY
12	once	TRBV13	TRBJ1-6	ASSPPLSNSPLH
13	.	TRBV6-6	TRBJ1-3	ASSLGGGPGNTIY
12	.	TRBV10-1	TRBJ2-4	ASTLPPAKNIQY
12	.	TRBV6-1	TRBJ1-1	ASSERDRGTEAF
12	.	TRBV5-6	TRBJ2-1	ASTRGGYYNEQF